The 20 T cell receptor beta chains reported below all come from one sample, sequenced in a study of identical twins. TCRdb recomputed calls from the 5' RACE reads with MiXCR, one row per CDR3 protein. The table records about 890,000 distinct CDR3 sequences, around an eighth of them present only once. In addition, the sample was reused for a study of yellow fever vaccine responses in identical twins.

Sequencing input: PBMCs. These receptors were obtained from a woman between 18 and 30 years old in good health.

The chain combines TRBV10-3 with TRBJ1-4; D perhaps matches TRBD1 (5 bases). Deletions cut 4 bases from V and 5 bases from J, with 14 bases between. This CDR3 spans 15 amino acids. CDR1 and CDR2 from the germline V gene are ENHRY and SYGVKD. DNA for the CDR3: TGTGCCATCAGTGGAGGAAACAGGACGAATGAAAAACTGTTTTTT. Amino acid sequence: CAISGGNRTNEKLFF.

This clonotype has ten or more counts. In DNA, the CDR3 is TGTGCCAGCAGCCCCGGGACAGGGGGCCTGGCGGAAAAACTGTTTTTT. Amino acid sequence: CASSPGTGGLAEKLFF. The J gene is TRBJ1-4, the V gene TRBV3-1, with TRBD1 matching 12 bases. Germline V gene sequence: CDR1 LGHDT, CDR2 YNNKEL (reference sequence). The CDR3 is 16 residues long. J lost 8 bases, V lost 4 bases, and 8 bases had no gene match.

Concerning this clonotype itself: Because it lacks the conserved phenylalanine or tryptophan at the end, this CDR3 is likely a read error. Here the CDR3 reads CASSYLDSEETQYS. CDR3 DNA: TGTGCCAGCAGTTACTTGGACAGCGAAGAGACCCAGTACTCC. This chain links TRBV6-2 or TRBV6-3 with TRBJ2-5; a weak D match, TRBD1 (6 bases). The V and J ends lost 1 base and 3 bases respectively, with 9 bases between them. The germline V gene encodes CDR1 MNHEY and CDR2 SVGEGT. This CDR3 region has 14 residues.

This clonotype has more than one count but fewer than ten. The V gene is TRBV20-1, the J gene TRBJ2-2; 8 nucleotides agree with TRBD1. Germline CDR1 reads DFQATT; CDR2 reads SNEGSKA (reference sequence). V lost 4 bases, J lost 8 bases, and 12 bases stayed unmatched. This CDR3 is built from 15 residues. DNA for the CDR3: TGCAGTGCTACTCCGACAGGGGCAACAACAGGGGAGCTGTTTTTT. Amino acid sequence: CSATPTGATTGELFF.

Only a few counts were recorded for this clonotype. The chain has TRBV7-2 and TRBJ2-3; D not resolved. V lost 5 bases to trimming and J lost 6 bases, with 15 bases between them. CDR3 size: 14 residues. Germline assignment: CDR1 SGHTA and CDR2 FQGNSA. The CDR3 DNA is TGTGCCAGCAGCCCTACCGGACCCTGGGATACGCAGTATTTT. Translation: CASSPTGPWDTQYF.

V is TRBV12-3 or TRBV12-4 and J is TRBJ2-1; TRBD1 might be the D (5 bases). Trimming took 3 bases from V and 4 from J, leaving 13 bases between them. This CDR3 comprises 15 residues. The CDR3 loop reads CASSFWHTGYNEQFF. CDR3 nucleotide sequence: TGTGCCAGCAGTTTCTGGCATACAGGATACAATGAGCAGTTCTTC.

A few counts support this clonotype. The chain links TRBV7-2 to TRBJ2-3; weak D call: TRBD1 (6 bases). Trimming took 5 bases from V and 3 from J, leaving 15 bases between them. The length of the CDR3 is 15 residues. The germline gives CDR1 SGHTA, CDR2 FQGNSA. As DNA, the CDR3 is TGTGCCAGCAGCGTCGGACAGCCCAGAACAGATACGCAGTATTTT. Protein: CASSVGQPRTDTQYF. The entire variable domain, with the rest obtained from reference TRBV7-2 and TRBJ2-3, is as follows: GAGVSQSPSNKVTEKGKDVELRCDPISGHTALYWYRQSLGQGLEFLIYFQGNSAPDKSGLPSDRFSAERTGGSVSTLTIQRTQQEDSAVYLCASSVGQPRTDTQYFGPGTRLTVL.

This clonotype was found many times. The chain combines TRBV5-1 with TRBJ2-2, with 11 bases lining up with TRBD1. The CDR3 runs to 17 residues. Trimming removed 2 bases from V and 2 bases from J; junction bases left unmatched: 5. Germline CDR1 reads SGHRS; CDR2 reads YFSETQ. CDR3 DNA: TGCGCCAGCAGCTTAAAACGGACAGGGGGCAACACCGGGGAGCTGTTTTTT. Encoded protein: CASSLKRTGGNTGELFF.

The chain recombines TRBV4-2 with TRBJ1-4; D is perhaps TRBD1 (5 bases). V was cut by 0 bases and J by 5 bases, with 16 bases left in between. Germline V CDR1 and CDR2: LGHNA, YNFKEQ. The CDR3 is made up of 17 amino acids. CDR3 in DNA: TGTGCCAGCAGCCAAGAGGGGCAGGGCGGGCCCAATGAAAAACTGTTTTTT. Amino acids: CASSQEGQGGPNEKLFF.

A few counts support this clonotype. The chain employs TRBV5-1 and TRBJ2-5; possibly TRBD2 for D (6 bases). Trimming removed 3 bases from V and 5 bases from J, with 14 bases in between. Germline loops: CDR1 SGHRS, CDR2 YFSETQ. This CDR3 comprises 14 residues. The CDR3 spells CASSWTGTWETQYF. The CDR3 region has the DNA TGCGCCAGCAGCTGGACCGGGACTTGGGAGACCCAGTACTTC.

The chain recombines TRBV15 with TRBJ2-1, with 8 bases identical to TRBD2. Losses at the gene ends were 3 bases for V and 1 base for J; bases not matched to a gene: 5. Germline assignment: CDR1 LNHNV and CDR2 YYDKDF (reference sequence). The CDR3 extends over 16 amino acids. The DNA for the CDR3 is TGTGCCACCAGCAGTCCCGGGACTAGGTCCTACAATGAGCAGTTCTTC. Residues: CATSSPGTRSYNEQFF. Using reference TRBV15 and TRBJ2-1 for the parts outside the CDR3, the full variable domain is DAMVIQNPRYQVTQFGKPVTLSCSQTLNHNVMYWYQQKSSQAPKLLFHYYDKDFNNEADTPDNFQSRRPNTSFCFLDIRSPGLGDTAMYLCATSSPGTRSYNEQFFGPGTRLTVL.

The chain combines TRBV7-9 with TRBJ1-1; TRBD1 matches at 7 bases. The CDR3 runs to 12 residues. Per the germline V gene, CDR1 is SEHNR and CDR2 is FQNEAQ (reference sequence). J lost 11 bases, V lost 3 bases, and 6 bases had no gene match. The CDR3 spells CASSLENRGAFF. CDR3 in DNA: TGTGCCAGCAGCTTGGAAAACAGGGGCGCTTTCTTT. The full variable domain, completed using reference TRBV7-9 and TRBJ1-1, is DTGVSQNPRHKITKRGQNVTFRCDPISEHNRLYWYRQTLGQGPEFLTYFQNEAQLEKSRLLSDRFSAERPKGSFSTLEIQRTEQGDSAMYLCASSLENRGAFFGQGTRLTVV.

V usage is TRBV6-2 or TRBV6-3 and J usage is TRBJ2-5, with D tentatively TRBD1 (6 bases). Germline V gives CDR1 MNHEY, CDR2 SVGEGT. Trimming pared 6 bases from V and 2 bases from J, leaving 13 bases between. CDR3 size: 14 residues. CDR3 loop: CASSKDRGQETQYF. The DNA of the CDR3 is TGTGCCAGCAGCAAGGACAGAGGGCAAGAGACCCAGTACTTC.

The chain couples TRBV28 to TRBJ2-7; 7 positions match TRBD2. V shed 3 bases, J shed 0 bases, and the junction held 11 bases outside the gene matches. Germline CDR1 reads MDHEN; CDR2 reads SYDVKM. The CDR3 is 17 amino acids. CDR3 protein: CASSFLGLADGSYEQYF. The CDR3 DNA is TGTGCCAGCAGTTTCCTCGGGCTAGCGGATGGCTCCTACGAGCAGTACTTC.

The V call is TRBV18, the J call TRBJ2-5; 10 bases agree with TRBD1. Germline assignment: CDR1 KGHSH and CDR2 LQKENI. V gave up 2 bases and J gave up 5 bases; unmatched junction bases: 8. The CDR3 consists of 16 residues. For the CDR3, the DNA is TGTGCCAGCTCACCAAGGGACAGGGGATGGTTGGAGACCCAGTACTTC. Translation: CASSPRDRGWLETQYF.

This clonotype has more than one count but fewer than ten. The V call is TRBV12-3 or TRBV12-4, the J call TRBJ1-1, with 7 bases matching TRBD1. This CDR3 comprises 13 residues. Trimming at V came to 5 bases and at J to 6 bases, leaving 6 bases not matched to a gene. The CDR3 spells CASSPQGFAEAFF. DNA for the CDR3: TGTGCCAGCAGTCCACAGGGGTTCGCTGAAGCTTTCTTT.

This chain uses TRBV9 with TRBJ1-1; the D is unclear. The CDR3 covers 16 residues. V lost 3 bases to trimming and J lost 0 bases, with 15 bases between them. CDR1 and CDR2 from the germline V gene are SGDLS and YYNGEE. The CDR3 nucleotides are TGTGCCAGCAGCGGGGCAGGCAGTCGGTTGAACACTGAAGCTTTCTTT. Amino acids: CASSGAGSRLNTEAFF.

In this sample, this clonotype turned up many times. The chain employs TRBV10-3 and TRBJ2-7; D not certain. Trimming shortened V by 2 bases and J by 0 bases, and 5 bases separated the two germline ends. This CDR3 contains 13 residues. The germline V gene encodes CDR1 ENHRY and CDR2 SYGVKD. CDR3 nucleotide sequence: TGTGCCATCAGTGAGAGGTCCTCCTACGAGCAGTACGTC. It encodes CAISERSSYEQYV.

V gene TRBV28 combines with J gene TRBJ2-7; D perhaps matches TRBD1 (5 bases). V gave up 7 bases and J gave up 10 bases, with 20 bases separating them. This CDR3 has 13 amino acids. The V gene's germline CDR1 is MDHEN and CDR2 SYDVKM. The CDR3 loop is CASKYLQGRDQYF. The CDR3 bases are TGTGCCAGCAAATACCTCCAGGGCAGAGACCAGTACTTC.

The sample holds many counts of this clonotype. The CDR3 is CASSLRTTDVTVNQPQHF. The CDR3, as DNA: TGTGCCAGCAGCTTAAGGACGACGGACGTAACTGTCAATCAGCCCCAGCATTTT. V usage is TRBV11-2 and J usage is TRBJ1-5; no reliable D call. In germline, CDR1 is SGHAT, CDR2 FQNNGV. The CDR3 sequence is 18 residues long. Trimming shortened V by 2 bases and J by 3 bases, and 20 bases separated the two germline ends.